Listed here are 10 T cell receptor beta chains from one sample, sequenced in a study of T-cell memory formation after mild COVID-19. One entry per CDR3 protein results from TCRdb running MiXCR on the 5' RACE reads. The table lists under 50,000 distinct CDR3 sequences, 27% of them singletons. The sample comprised PBMCs or a T cell subset sorted from them (not recorded which). These TCRs come from a young man who had mild COVID-19 (a few samples of this study predate the infection). Cell type and time point are not known.

This rearrangement joins TRBV4-3 to TRBJ2-1, with 12 bases fitting TRBD1. CDR1 is LGHNA and CDR2 is YSLEER in the germline V gene. Germline trimming cut 1 base from V and 12 bases from J; bases unmatched to any gene: 4. The CDR3 sequence is 14 residues long. CDR3 amino acids: CASSQAGTGGRQFF. For the CDR3, the DNA is TGCGCCAGCAGCCAAGCCGGGACAGGGGGCAGGCAGTTCTTC.

Only one count was recorded for this clonotype. The chain links TRBV7-8 to TRBJ2-1; 7 nucleotides line up with TRBD2. Unmatched junction bases numbered 17, after V lost 2 bases and J lost 1 base. CDR3 length equals 20 residues. The V gene's germline CDR1 is SGHVS and CDR2 FQNEAQ. The CDR3 coding sequence is TGTGCCAGCAGCTTACATGGGCGGGGGACCATCACCCCTTCCTACAATGAGCAGTTCTTC. Its protein product is CASSLHGRGTITPSYNEQFF.

The chain carries TRBV4-3 and TRBJ2-2; D perhaps matches TRBD2 (5 bases). V was pared by 4 bases and J by 8 bases, with 8 bases between. Germline-derived CDR1 and CDR2 are LGHNA and YSLEER. The CDR3 extends over 12 amino acids. CDR3 sequence: CASSPTGGELFF. The CDR3 DNA reads as TGCGCCAGCAGCCCAACGGGAGGGGAGCTGTTTTTT.

Only a few counts were recorded for this clonotype. The chain combines TRBV10-3 with TRBJ2-1; 12 bases fit TRBD2. Unmatched junction bases numbered 5, after V lost 8 bases and J lost 6 bases. The germline V gene encodes CDR1 ENHRY and CDR2 SYGVKD. CDR3 length: 14 amino acids. CDR3 in DNA: TGTGCCATCCGGGCTAGCGGGGGGGCCAATGAGCAGTTCTTC. This sequence encodes CAIRASGGANEQFF.

This clonotype has only a few counts. The rearrangement joins TRBV29-1 to TRBJ2-6; either TRBD1 or TRBD2 may fit D (5 bases each). The CDR3 has 16 amino acids. The V and J ends lost 4 bases and 0 bases respectively, with 13 bases between them. Germline-derived CDR1 and CDR2 are SQVTM and ANQGSEA. Written as DNA, the CDR3 is TGCAGCGTTGTGGAAGGGGAGAACTCTGGGGCCAACGTCCTGACTTTC. Its protein product is CSVVEGENSGANVLTF.

The rearrangement links TRBV4-3 to TRBJ2-2; D is unresolved. Germline CDR1 LGHNA, CDR2 YSLEER. This CDR3 contains 15 residues. V was trimmed by 0 bases and J by 6 bases, leaving 11 bases between them. The CDR3 sequence is CASSQDLEFSGELFF. CDR3 sequence (DNA): TGCGCCAGCAGCCAAGATCTGGAGTTTTCCGGGGAGCTGTTTTTT.

This chain joins TRBV19 and TRBJ1-5, with D hard to call. Germline lookup yields CDR1 LNHDA and CDR2 SQIVND (reference sequence). The CDR3 contains 13 residues. V was pared by 5 bases and J by 5 bases, with 10 bases between. This CDR3 reads CASSLGRHQPQHF. CDR3 nucleotide sequence: TGTGCCAGTAGTCTAGGGCGACATCAGCCCCAGCATTTT.

This clonotype is medium-sized. A single base separates this from a much larger clone, so it may be a read error. The chain joins TRBV4-1 to TRBJ2-1, with TRBD2 matching 8 bases. CDR3 length: 15 residues. CDR1 and CDR2 from the germline V gene are MGHRA and YSYEKL. V trimming: 0 bases; J trimming: 9 bases; junction bases outside the gene matches: 7. The CDR3 protein is CASSQESGGAGEQFF. Written as DNA, the CDR3 is TGCGCCAGCAGCCAAGAGTCCGGGGGGGCCGGTGAGCAGTTCTTC.

Only a few counts were recorded for this clonotype. CDR3 protein: CASSPGTAQETQYF. DNA of the CDR3: TGTGCCAGCAGCCCCGGGACAGCGCAAGAGACCCAGTACTTC. This sequence joins TRBV3-1 and TRBJ2-5; 7 bases agree with TRBD1. The junction had 4 bases not matched to a gene; V was cut back by 4 bases and J by 2 bases. The CDR3 loop spans 14 amino acids. Germline values: CDR1 LGHDT, CDR2 YNNKEL (reference sequence).

The chain links TRBV7-9 to TRBJ2-2; D possibly corresponds to TRBD2 (6 bases). V gave up 4 bases and J gave up 6 bases, with 9 bases separating them. The CDR3 runs 13 residues. From germline, CDR1 is SEHNR and CDR2 FQNEAQ (reference sequence). CDR3 region: CASSYGTPGELFF. The CDR3 bases are TGTGCCAGCAGCTACGGGACTCCCGGGGAGCTGTTTTTT.